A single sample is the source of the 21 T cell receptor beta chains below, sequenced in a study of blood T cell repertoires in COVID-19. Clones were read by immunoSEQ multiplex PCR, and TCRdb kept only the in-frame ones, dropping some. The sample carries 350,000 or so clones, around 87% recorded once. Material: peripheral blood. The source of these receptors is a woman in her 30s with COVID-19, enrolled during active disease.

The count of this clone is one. CDR3 in amino acids: CASSDLRPTNSPLHF. The CDR3 DNA follows: TGTGCCAGCAGTGACCTCAGGCCAACTAATTCACCCCTCCACTTT. V and J are TRBV25-1 and TRBJ1-6; no definite D call. The CDR3 is 15 residues long. Germline assignment: CDR1 MGHDK and CDR2 SYGVNS. V lost 3 bases and J lost 6, with 12 bases in between.

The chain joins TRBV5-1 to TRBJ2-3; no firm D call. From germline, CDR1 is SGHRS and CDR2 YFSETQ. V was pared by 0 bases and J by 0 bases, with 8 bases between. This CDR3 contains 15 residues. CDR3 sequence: CASSLDASSTDTQYF. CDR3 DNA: TGCGCCAGCAGCTTGGACGCGTCTAGCACAGATACGCAGTATTTT.

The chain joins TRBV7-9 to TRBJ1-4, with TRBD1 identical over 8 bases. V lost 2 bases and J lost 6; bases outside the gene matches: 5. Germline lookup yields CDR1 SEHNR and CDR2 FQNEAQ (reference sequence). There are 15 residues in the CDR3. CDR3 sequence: CASSLLTGGDEKLFF. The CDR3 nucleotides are TGTGCCAGCAGCTTATTAACAGGGGGGGATGAAAAACTGTTTTTT.

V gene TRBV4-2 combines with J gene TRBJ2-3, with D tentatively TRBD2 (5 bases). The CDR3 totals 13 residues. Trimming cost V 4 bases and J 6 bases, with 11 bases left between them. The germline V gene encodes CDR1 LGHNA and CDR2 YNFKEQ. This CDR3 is CASSLGVPDTQYF. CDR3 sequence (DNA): TGTGCCAGCAGCCTCGGGGTCCCCGATACGCAGTATTTT.

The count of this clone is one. The CDR3 nucleotides read TGTGCCAGCTCCCTGGGACTAGCGGGAGTATTGGATGAGCAGTTCTTC. Its protein is CASSLGLAGVLDEQFF. The chain combines TRBV18 with TRBJ2-1; 14 bases fit TRBD2. Per the germline V gene, CDR1 is KGHSH and CDR2 is LQKENI. Losses at the gene ends were 6 bases for V and 8 bases for J; bases not matched to a gene: 9. The CDR3 consists of 16 residues.

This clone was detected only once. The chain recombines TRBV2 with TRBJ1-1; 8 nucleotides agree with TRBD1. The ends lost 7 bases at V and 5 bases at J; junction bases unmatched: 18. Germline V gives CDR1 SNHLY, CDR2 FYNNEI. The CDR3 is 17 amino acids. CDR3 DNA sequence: TGTGCCAGCAATCTAGGATGGAGACAGGGGATCTTTACTGAAGCTTTCTTT. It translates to CASNLGWRQGIFTEAFF. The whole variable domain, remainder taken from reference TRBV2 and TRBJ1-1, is EPEVTQTPSHQVTQMGQEVILRCVPISNHLYFYWYRQILGQKVEFLVSFYNNEISEKSEIFDDQFSVERPDGSNFTLKIRSTKLEDSAMYFCASNLGWRQGIFTEAFFGQGTRLTVV.

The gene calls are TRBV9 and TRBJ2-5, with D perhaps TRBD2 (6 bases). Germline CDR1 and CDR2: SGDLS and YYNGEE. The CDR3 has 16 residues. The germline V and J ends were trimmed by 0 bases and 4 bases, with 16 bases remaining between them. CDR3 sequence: CASSVGRGSGGETQYF. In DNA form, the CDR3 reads TGTGCCAGCAGCGTAGGACGGGGGAGCGGCGGAGAGACCCAGTACTTC.

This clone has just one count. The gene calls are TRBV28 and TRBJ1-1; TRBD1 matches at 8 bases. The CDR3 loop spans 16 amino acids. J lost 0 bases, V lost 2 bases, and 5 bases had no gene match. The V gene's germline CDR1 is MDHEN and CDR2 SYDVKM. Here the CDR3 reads CASSLMTGAVNTEAFF. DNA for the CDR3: TGTGCCAGCAGTTTAATGACAGGGGCCGTGAACACTGAAGCTTTCTTT.

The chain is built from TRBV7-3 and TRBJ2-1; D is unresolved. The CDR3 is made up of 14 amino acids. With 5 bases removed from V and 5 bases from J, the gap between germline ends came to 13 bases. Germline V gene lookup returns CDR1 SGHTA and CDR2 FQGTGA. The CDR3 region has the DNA TGTGCCAGCAGCCCCGGTCCCCTAAACAATGAGCAGTTCTTC. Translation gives CASSPGPLNNEQFF.

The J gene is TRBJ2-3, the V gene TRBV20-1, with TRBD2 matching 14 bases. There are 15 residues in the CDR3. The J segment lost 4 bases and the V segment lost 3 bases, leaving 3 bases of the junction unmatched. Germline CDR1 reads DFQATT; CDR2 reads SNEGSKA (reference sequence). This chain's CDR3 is CSASWTSGRPDTQYF. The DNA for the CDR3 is TGCAGTGCTAGTTGGACTAGCGGGAGGCCAGATACGCAGTATTTT.

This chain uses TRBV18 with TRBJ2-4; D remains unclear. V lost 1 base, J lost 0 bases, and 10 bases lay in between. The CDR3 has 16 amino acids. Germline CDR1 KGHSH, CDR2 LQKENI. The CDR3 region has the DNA TGTGCCAGCTCACCACTGGCGACGGGAGCCAAAAACATTCAGTACTTC. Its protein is CASSPLATGAKNIQYF.

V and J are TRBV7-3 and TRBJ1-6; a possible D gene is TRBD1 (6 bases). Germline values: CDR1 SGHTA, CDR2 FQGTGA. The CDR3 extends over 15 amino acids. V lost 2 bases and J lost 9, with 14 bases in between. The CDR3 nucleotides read TGTGCCAGCAGCTTAGGAGCGGGGGCAAGTTCACCCCTCCACTTT. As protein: CASSLGAGASSPLHF.

CDR3 residues: CASSMGTGGYEQYF. CDR3 nucleotides: TGTGCCAGTAGTATGGGGACAGGGGGCTACGAGCAGTACTTC. The chain is built from TRBV19 and TRBJ2-7; 11 nucleotides line up with TRBD1. The germline V gene has CDR1 LNHDA and CDR2 SQIVND (reference sequence). V gave up 3 bases and J gave up 3 bases; unmatched junction bases: 1. The CDR3 sequence is 14 residues long.

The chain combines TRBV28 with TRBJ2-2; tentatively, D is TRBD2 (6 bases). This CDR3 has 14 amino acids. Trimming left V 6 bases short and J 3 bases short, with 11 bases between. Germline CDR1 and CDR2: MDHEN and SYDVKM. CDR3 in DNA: TGTGCCAGCAGAATACCTAGCGACACCGGGGAGCTGTTTTTT. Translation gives CASRIPSDTGELFF.

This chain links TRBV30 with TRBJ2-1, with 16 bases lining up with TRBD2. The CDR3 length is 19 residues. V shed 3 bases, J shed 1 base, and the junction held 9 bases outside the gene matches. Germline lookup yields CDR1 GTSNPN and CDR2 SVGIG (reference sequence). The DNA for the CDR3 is TGTGCCTGGAGAGGGACTAGCGGGAGGGCCGTAGCATCCTACAATGAGCAGTTCTTC. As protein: CAWRGTSGRAVASYNEQFF.

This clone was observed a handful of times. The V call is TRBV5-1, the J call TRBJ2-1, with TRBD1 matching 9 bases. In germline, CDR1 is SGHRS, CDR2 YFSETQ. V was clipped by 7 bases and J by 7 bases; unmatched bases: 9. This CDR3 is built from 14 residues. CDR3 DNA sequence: TGCGCCAGCGGCCGGACAGGGGTAGAGAATGAGCAGTTCTTC. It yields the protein CASGRTGVENEQFF.

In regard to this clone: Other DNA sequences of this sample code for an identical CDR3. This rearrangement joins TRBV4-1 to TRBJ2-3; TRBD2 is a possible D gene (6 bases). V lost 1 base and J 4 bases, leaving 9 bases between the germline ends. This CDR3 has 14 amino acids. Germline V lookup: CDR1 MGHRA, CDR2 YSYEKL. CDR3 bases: TGCGCCAGCAGCCAAGCCTCGGGAGCAGATACGCAGTATTTT. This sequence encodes CASSQASGADTQYF.

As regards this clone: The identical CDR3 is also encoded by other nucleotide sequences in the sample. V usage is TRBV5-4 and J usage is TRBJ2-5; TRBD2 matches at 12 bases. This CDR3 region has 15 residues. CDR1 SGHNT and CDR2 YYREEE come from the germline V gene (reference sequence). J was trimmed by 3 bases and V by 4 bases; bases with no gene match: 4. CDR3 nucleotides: TGTGCCAGCAGCGTTCGACTAGCGGGAGAAGAGACCCAGTACTTC. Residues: CASSVRLAGEETQYF.

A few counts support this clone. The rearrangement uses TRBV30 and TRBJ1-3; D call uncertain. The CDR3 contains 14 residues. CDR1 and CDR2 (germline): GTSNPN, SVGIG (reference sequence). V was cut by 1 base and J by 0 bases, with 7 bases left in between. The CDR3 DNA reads TGTGCCTGGAGTGACGCGAGCTCTGGAAACACCATATATTTT. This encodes CAWSDASSGNTIYF.

CDR3 sequence (DNA): TGCAGCGTCGCTGGGGGGAGGGACACTGAAGCTTTCTTT. This codes for CSVAGGRDTEAFF. V is TRBV29-1 and J is TRBJ1-1; D may be TRBD1 (5 bases). Between the trimmed V and J ends, which lost 6 bases and 3 bases, there was a span of 14 bases. Germline assignment: CDR1 SQVTM and CDR2 ANQGSEA. This CDR3 has 13 residues. The full variable domain, completed using reference TRBV29-1 and TRBJ1-1, is SAVISQKPSRDICQRGTSLTIQCQVDSQVTMMFWYRQQPGQSLTLIATANQGSEATYESGFVIDKFPISRPNLTFSTLTVSNMSPEDSSIYLCSVAGGRDTEAFFGQGTRLTVV.

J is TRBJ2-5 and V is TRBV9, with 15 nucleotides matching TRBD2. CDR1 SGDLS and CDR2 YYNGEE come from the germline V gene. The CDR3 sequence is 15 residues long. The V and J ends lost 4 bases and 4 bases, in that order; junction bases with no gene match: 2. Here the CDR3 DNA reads TGTGCCAGCAGCAGGGGACTAGCGGGAGGAGAGACCCAGTACTTC. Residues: CASSRGLAGGETQYF.